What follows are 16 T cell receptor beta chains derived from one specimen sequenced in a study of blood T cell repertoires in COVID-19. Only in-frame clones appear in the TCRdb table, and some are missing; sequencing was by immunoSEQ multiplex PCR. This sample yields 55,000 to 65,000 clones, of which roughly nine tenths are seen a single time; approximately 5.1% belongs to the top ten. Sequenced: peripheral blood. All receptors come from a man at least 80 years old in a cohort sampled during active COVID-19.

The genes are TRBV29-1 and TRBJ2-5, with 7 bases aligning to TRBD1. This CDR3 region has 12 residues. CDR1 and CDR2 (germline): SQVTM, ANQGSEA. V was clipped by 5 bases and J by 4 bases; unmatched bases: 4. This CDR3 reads CSVRQGVETQYF. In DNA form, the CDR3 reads TGCAGCGTTCGACAGGGTGTAGAGACCCAGTACTTC.

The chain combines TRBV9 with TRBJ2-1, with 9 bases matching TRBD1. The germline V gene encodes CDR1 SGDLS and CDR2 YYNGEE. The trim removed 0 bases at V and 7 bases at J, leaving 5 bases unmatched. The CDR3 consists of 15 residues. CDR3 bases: TGTGCCAGCAGCGTAGAAGGGACAGGGTGGAATGAGCAGTTCTTC. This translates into CASSVEGTGWNEQFF.

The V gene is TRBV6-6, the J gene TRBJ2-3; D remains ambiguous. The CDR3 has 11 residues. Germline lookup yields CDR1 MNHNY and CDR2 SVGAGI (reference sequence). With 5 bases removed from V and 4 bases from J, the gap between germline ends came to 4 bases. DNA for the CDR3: TGTGCCAGCAGTGCGTCAGATACGCAGTATTTT. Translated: CASSASDTQYF.

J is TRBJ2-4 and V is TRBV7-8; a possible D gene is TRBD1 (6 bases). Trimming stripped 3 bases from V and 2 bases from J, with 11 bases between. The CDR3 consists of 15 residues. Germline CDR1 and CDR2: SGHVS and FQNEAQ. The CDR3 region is CASSLNQGSKNIQYF. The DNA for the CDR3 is TGTGCCAGCAGCTTGAACCAGGGGTCCAAAAACATTCAGTACTTC. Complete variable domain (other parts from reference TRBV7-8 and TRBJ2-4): GAGVSQSPRYKVAKRGQDVALRCDPISGHVSLFWYQQALGQGPEFLTYFQNEAQLDKSGLPSDRFFAERPEGSVSTLKIQRTQQEDSAVYLCASSLNQGSKNIQYFGAGTRLSVL.

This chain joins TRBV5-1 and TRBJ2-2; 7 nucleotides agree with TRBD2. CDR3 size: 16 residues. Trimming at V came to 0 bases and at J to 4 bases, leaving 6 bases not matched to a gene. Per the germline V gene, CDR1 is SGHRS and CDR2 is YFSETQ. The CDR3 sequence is CASSLDAGAVTGELFF. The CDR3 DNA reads TGCGCCAGCAGCTTGGATGCGGGAGCGGTCACCGGGGAGCTGTTTTTT. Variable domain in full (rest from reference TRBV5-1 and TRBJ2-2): KAGVTQTPRYLIKTRGQQVTLSCSPISGHRSVSWYQQTPGQGLQFLFEYFSETQRNKGNFPGRFSGRQFSNSRSEMNVSTLELGDSALYLCASSLDAGAVTGELFFGEGSRLTVL.

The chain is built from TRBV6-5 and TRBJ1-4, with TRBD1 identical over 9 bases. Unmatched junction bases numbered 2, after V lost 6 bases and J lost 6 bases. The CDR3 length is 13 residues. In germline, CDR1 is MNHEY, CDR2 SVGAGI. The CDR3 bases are TGTGCCAGCAGCCACAGGGGGCATGAAAAACTGTTTTTT. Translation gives CASSHRGHEKLFF.

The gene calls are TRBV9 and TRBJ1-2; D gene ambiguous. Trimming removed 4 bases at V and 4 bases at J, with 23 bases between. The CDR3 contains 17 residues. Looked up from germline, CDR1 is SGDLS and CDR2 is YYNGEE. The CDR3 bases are TGTGCCAGCAGCTTTAGACGGACGGCGGGGAGAAGCTATGGCTACACCTTC. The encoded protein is CASSFRRTAGRSYGYTF.

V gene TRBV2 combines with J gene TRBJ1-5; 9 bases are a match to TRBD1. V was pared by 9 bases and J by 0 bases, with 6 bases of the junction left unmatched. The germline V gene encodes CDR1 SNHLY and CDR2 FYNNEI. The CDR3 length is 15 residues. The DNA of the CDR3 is TGTGCCAGTCTCAGGACAGGGGATAGCAATCAGCCCCAGCATTTT. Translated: CASLRTGDSNQPQHF.

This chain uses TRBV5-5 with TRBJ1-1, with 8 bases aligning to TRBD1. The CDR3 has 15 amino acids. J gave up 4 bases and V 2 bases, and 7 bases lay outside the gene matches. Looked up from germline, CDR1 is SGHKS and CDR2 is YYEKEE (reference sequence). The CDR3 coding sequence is TGTGCCAGCAGCTTCGGACAGGGTGGGGGCACTGAAGCTTTCTTT. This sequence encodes CASSFGQGGGTEAFF. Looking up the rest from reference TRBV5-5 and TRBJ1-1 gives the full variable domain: DAGVTQSPTHLIKTRGQQVTLRCSPISGHKSVSWYQQVLGQGPQFIFQYYEKEERGRGNFPDRFSARQFPNYSSELNVNALLLGDSALYLCASSFGQGGGTEAFFGQGTRLTVV.

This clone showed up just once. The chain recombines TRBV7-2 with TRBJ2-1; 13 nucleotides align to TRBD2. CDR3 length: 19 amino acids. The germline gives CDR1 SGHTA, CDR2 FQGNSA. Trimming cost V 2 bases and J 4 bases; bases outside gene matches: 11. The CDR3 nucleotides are TGTGCCAGCAGCTTAAAGGGACTAGCGGGGATTAGCTTTTACAATGAGCAGTTCTTC. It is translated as CASSLKGLAGISFYNEQFF.

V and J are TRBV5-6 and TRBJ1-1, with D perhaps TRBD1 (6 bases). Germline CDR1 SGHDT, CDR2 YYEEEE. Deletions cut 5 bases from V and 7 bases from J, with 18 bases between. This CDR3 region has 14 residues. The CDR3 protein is CASSQDSLWGEAFF. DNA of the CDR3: TGTGCCAGCAGTCAGGACAGTTTATGGGGTGAAGCTTTCTTT.

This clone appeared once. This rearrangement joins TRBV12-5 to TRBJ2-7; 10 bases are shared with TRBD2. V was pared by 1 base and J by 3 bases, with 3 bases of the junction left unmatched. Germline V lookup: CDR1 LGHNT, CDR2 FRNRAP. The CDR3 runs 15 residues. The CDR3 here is CASGLGTSGDYEQYF. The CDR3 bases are TGTGCTAGTGGTTTGGGGACTAGCGGAGACTACGAGCAGTACTTC.

CDR3 bases: TGTGCCAGCAGTCAAGGACTAGCGGGGATGTATTTT. Encoded protein: CASSQGLAGMYF. This chain joins TRBV12-3 or TRBV12-4 and TRBJ2-3; TRBD2 matches 12 bases. J gave up 14 bases and V 5 bases, and 5 bases lay outside the gene matches. This CDR3 contains 12 residues.

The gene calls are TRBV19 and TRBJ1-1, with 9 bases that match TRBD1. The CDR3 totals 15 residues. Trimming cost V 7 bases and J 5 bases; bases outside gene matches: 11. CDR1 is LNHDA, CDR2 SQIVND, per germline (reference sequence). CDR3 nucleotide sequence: TGTGCCAGTACCAGGACAGGGGATGTCAGAACTGAAGCTTTCTTT. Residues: CASTRTGDVRTEAFF.

The CDR3 sequence is CASSLRLGRGVSETQYF. CDR3 bases: TGTGCCAGCAGCTTACGCCTCGGTAGGGGCGTATCGGAGACCCAGTACTTC. The rearrangement links TRBV7-6 to TRBJ2-5; D perhaps matches TRBD1 (5 bases). The germline CDR1 and CDR2 sequences are SGHVS and FNYEAQ. This CDR3 has 17 amino acids. Trimming stripped 2 bases from V and 5 bases from J, with 21 bases between.

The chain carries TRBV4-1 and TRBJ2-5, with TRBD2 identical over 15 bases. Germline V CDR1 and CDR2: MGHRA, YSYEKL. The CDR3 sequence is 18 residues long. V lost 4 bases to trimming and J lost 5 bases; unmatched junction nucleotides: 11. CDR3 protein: CASSPSRTSGGAGETQYF. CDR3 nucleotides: TGCGCCAGCAGCCCTAGTCGGACTAGCGGGGGGGCCGGGGAGACCCAGTACTTC.